A single sample gave rise to the 13 T cell receptor beta chains below, sequenced in a study of blood T cell repertoires in COVID-19. Clones were sequenced by immunoSEQ multiplex PCR, and TCRdb holds only the in-frame ones, with some missing. The sample shows 250,000 to 300,000 clones, 86% of them seen only once. Material: peripheral blood. These receptors came from a woman in her seventies with COVID-19, enrolled during active disease.

The chain couples TRBV24-1 to TRBJ2-3; 9 bases are a match to TRBD1. The junction had 5 bases not matched to a gene; V was cut back by 5 bases and J by 3 bases. The CDR3 has 15 amino acids. Germline CDR1 reads KGHDR; CDR2 reads SFDVKD. CDR3 amino acids: CATSGGQGPTDTQYF. The CDR3 DNA follows: TGTGCCACCAGTGGGGGACAGGGCCCGACAGATACGCAGTATTTT.

The rearrangement joins TRBV5-4 to TRBJ2-5, with D possibly TRBD1 on 6 matching bases. The V and J ends lost 2 bases and 1 base respectively, with 18 bases between them. The germline gives CDR1 SGHNT, CDR2 YYREEE (reference sequence). The CDR3 consists of 17 residues. CDR3 DNA sequence: TGTGCCAGCAGCTTATCGGGCCCACAGGGCCCCCAAGAGACCCAGTACTTC. Translated: CASSLSGPQGPQETQYF.

The rearrangement joins TRBV19 to TRBJ1-6, with D maybe TRBD1 (6 bases). CDR3 size: 14 residues. Trimming stripped 8 bases from V and 4 bases from J, with 12 bases between. Germline CDR1 LNHDA, CDR2 SQIVND (reference sequence). The CDR3 reads CASALGGYNSPLHF. The CDR3 bases are TGTGCCAGTGCCTTAGGGGGTTATAATTCACCCCTCCACTTT.

This sequence joins TRBV6-4 and TRBJ1-1; the match to TRBD1 covers 8 bases. Per germline, CDR1 MRHNA and CDR2 SNTAGT. CDR3 size: 12 residues. J was trimmed by 7 bases and V by 6 bases; bases with no gene match: 4. CDR3 in DNA: TGTGCCAGCAGGGAAGGACAGGGTGAAGCTTTCTTT. Its protein product is CASREGQGEAFF.

The chain couples TRBV28 to TRBJ2-5; the match to TRBD2 covers 8 bases. The CDR3 is 15 amino acids. Germline V lookup: CDR1 MDHEN, CDR2 SYDVKM. The V gene end was trimmed by 7 bases and the J gene end by 5 bases; junction bases not matched to a gene: 12. CDR3 amino acids: CASTTPRGGLETQYF. The DNA for the CDR3 is TGTGCCAGCACCACCCCCCGGGGGGGCCTGGAGACCCAGTACTTC.

The chain combines TRBV2 with TRBJ1-5, with a weak D call TRBD1 (6 bases). The germline V gene has CDR1 SNHLY and CDR2 FYNNEI. Trimming stripped 5 bases from V and 4 bases from J, with 15 bases between. The CDR3 loop spans 15 amino acids. CDR3 sequence reads: CASSRGGDGNQPQHF. DNA for the CDR3: TGTGCCAGCAGTCGGGGGGGCGACGGAAATCAGCCCCAGCATTTT. Looking up the rest from reference TRBV2 and TRBJ1-5 gives the full variable domain: EPEVTQTPSHQVTQMGQEVILRCVPISNHLYFYWYRQILGQKVEFLVSFYNNEISEKSEIFDDQFSVERPDGSNFTLKIRSTKLEDSAMYFCASSRGGDGNQPQHFGDGTRLSIL.

The chain couples TRBV19 to TRBJ2-7, with TRBD1 matching 11 bases. The V and J ends lost 6 bases and 3 bases, in that order; junction bases with no gene match: 4. CDR3 length: 14 amino acids. Germline CDR1 LNHDA, CDR2 SQIVND (reference sequence). The chain's CDR3 is CASRAGTGGYEQYF. In DNA, the CDR3 is TGTGCCAGTAGGGCCGGGACAGGGGGCTACGAGCAGTACTTC.

The chain employs TRBV6-5 and TRBJ1-2, with TRBD1 identical over 8 bases. V lost 2 bases and J lost 3; bases outside the gene matches: 2. Germline lookup yields CDR1 MNHEY and CDR2 SVGAGI. CDR3 length: 14 residues. The CDR3 spells CASSYETGDYGYTF. In DNA form, the CDR3 reads TGTGCCAGCAGTTACGAGACAGGGGACTATGGCTACACCTTC.

The chain has TRBV7-9 and TRBJ1-1, with TRBD1 matching over 7 bases. V dropped 4 bases and J dropped 1; count of bases not matched to a gene: 6. The germline gives CDR1 SEHNR, CDR2 FQNEAQ (reference sequence). This CDR3 has 15 amino acids. CDR3 sequence (DNA): TGTGCCAGCAGCTCCTCCAGGACAGGGAACACTGAAGCTTTCTTT. The encoded protein is CASSSSRTGNTEAFF.

This chain links TRBV7-3 with TRBJ1-6; D is possibly TRBD1 (6 bases). The V gene's germline CDR1 is SGHTA and CDR2 FQGTGA. The length of the CDR3 is 14 residues. V lost 3 bases to trimming and J lost 6 bases, with 9 bases between them. The CDR3, as DNA: TGTGCCAGCAGCTTCGGGGGGCCTAATTCACCCCTCCACTTT. This codes for CASSFGGPNSPLHF.

The rearrangement joins TRBV2 to TRBJ1-2, with 7 bases that match TRBD1. Trimming removed 7 bases from V and 3 bases from J; junction bases left unmatched: 5. CDR3 length: 13 amino acids. Germline lookup yields CDR1 SNHLY and CDR2 FYNNEI. The CDR3 sequence: CASTGQLDYGYTF. In nucleotides, the CDR3 is TGTGCCAGCACGGGACAGTTAGACTATGGCTACACCTTC.

This clone was observed once. V usage is TRBV21-1 and J usage is TRBJ2-3; TRBD2, as called in the table, went unchecked against the DNA. TRBV21-1 is a listed pseudogene. The CDR3 is made up of 17 amino acids. In DNA, the CDR3 is TGTGCCAGCAGCACGGAGACTAGCGGGGGGGCTAGAGATACGCAGTATTTT. Its protein is CASSTETSGGARDTQYF.

The count of this clone is one. This chain uses TRBV5-4 with TRBJ1-2; 9 bases fit TRBD1. The CDR3 loop spans 17 amino acids. Germline V gene sequence: CDR1 SGHNT, CDR2 YYREEE (reference sequence). The V gene end was trimmed by 3 bases and the J gene end by 1 base; junction bases not matched to a gene: 10. As DNA, the CDR3 is TGTGCCAGCAGCTCCACAGGGGGCGCGCGGAATAACTATGGCTACACCTTC. The encoded protein is CASSSTGGARNNYGYTF.